This paragraph covers one T cell receptor (beta chain) sequence. With V trimmed by 4 bases and J by 7 bases, 6 bases remained unmatched. The CDR3 is 14 amino acids. Germline values: CDR1 MDHEN, CDR2 SYDVKM. This sample is drawn from a study of T cells in Graves' hyperthyroidism and ophthalmopathy. Researchers barred patients who had uncontrolled infection, other autoimmune disease, pregnancy or lactation. Researchers amplified the TCR beta CDR3 regions from RNA transcripts. An initial round of RT-PCR targeting the TCR CDR3 relied on the HTBI primer set. TCRdb called the multiplex PCR reads again in MiXCR, with one record for every CDR3 protein. The data hold a few hundred thousand distinct CDR3 sequences, with about 15% observed a single time.

The source of this sequence is an older woman with Graves' ophthalmopathy. The V and J genes are TRBV28 and TRBJ2-1, with 8 bases aligning to TRBD1. The sequenced material came from blood. The CDR3 DNA reads as TGTGCCAGCAGTTACAGGGGGGTAGTGAATGAGCAGTTCTTC. Its protein is CASSYRGVVNEQFF. The full variable domain, rest sourced from reference TRBV28 and TRBJ2-1, is DVKVTQSSRYLVKRTGEKVFLECVQDMDHENMFWYRQDPGLGLRLIYFSYDVKMKEKGDIPEGYSVSREKKERFSLILESASTNQTSMYLCASSYRGVVNEQFFGPGTRLTVL.